The 5 T cell receptor beta chains presented below share a single source sample, sequenced in a study of blood T cell repertoires in COVID-19 (dated by TCRdb to the early 2020s). The library was produced with the immunoSEQ multiplex PCR assay. TCRdb holds this immuneACCESS table with in-frame rearrangements only. Some clones are missing; in checked studies, unresolved V genes explain under half, and the rest has no known cause. The sample records over 200,000 clones, over 75% of which are singletons. Roughly 5% of the sample is held by the ten biggest clonotypes. Sequenced sample: peripheral blood. The source of these receptors is a human donor in a cohort sampled during active COVID-19.

This clone came up once. The chain has TRBV9 and TRBJ1-2; a weak D match, TRBD1 (5 bases). Germline CDR1 is SGDLS and CDR2 is YYNGEE. Trimming removed 4 bases at V and 5 bases at J, with 15 bases between. The CDR3 has 14 amino acids. CDR3 sequence reads: CASSPEGPGYGYTF. The DNA for the CDR3 is TGTGCCAGCAGCCCAGAAGGTCCAGGGTATGGCTACACCTTC.

This rearrangement joins TRBV25-1 to TRBJ2-1; 7 bases align to TRBD1. The CDR3 has 15 amino acids. From germline, CDR1 is MGHDK and CDR2 SYGVNS. V gave up 6 bases and J gave up 8 bases; unmatched junction bases: 13. CDR3 sequence: CASRDNRGRSHEQFF. In nucleotides, the CDR3 is TGTGCCAGCAGGGATAACAGGGGCCGAAGTCATGAGCAGTTCTTC.

This clone was detected only once. The CDR3 loop reads CASSLDREGIYEQYF. The DNA of the CDR3 is TGTGCCAGCAGCTTAGATCGAGAGGGAATCTACGAGCAGTACTTC. The chain has TRBV11-2 and TRBJ2-7; D might be TRBD2 (5 bases). The CDR3 length is 15 residues. Germline values: CDR1 SGHAT, CDR2 FQNNGV. V lost 0 bases, J lost 3 bases, and 12 bases lay in between.

Note on this clone: The same CDR3 is also encoded by other DNA sequences in this sample. The chain is built from TRBV7-3 and TRBJ2-1, with 9 bases that match TRBD1. V lost 3 bases and J lost 0; bases outside the gene matches: 0. The germline V gene has CDR1 SGHTA and CDR2 FQGTGA. This CDR3 is built from 15 residues. CDR3 in amino acids: CASSLTGGSYNEQFF. In nucleotides, the CDR3 is TGTGCCAGCAGCTTGACAGGGGGCTCCTACAATGAGCAGTTCTTC.

J is TRBJ2-3 and V is TRBV5-4; 13 bases agree with TRBD2. Germline CDR1 and CDR2: SGHNT and YYREEE (reference sequence). V lost 2 bases to trimming and J lost 5 bases; unmatched junction nucleotides: 5. The CDR3 is 16 residues long. For the CDR3, the DNA is TGTGCCAGCAGCTTTGGGACTAGCGGGACTTTAGATACGCAGTATTTT. It yields the protein CASSFGTSGTLDTQYF.